Below are 3 T cell receptor beta chains sequenced from a single sample in a study of T cell responses to AZD1222 COVID-19 vaccine. Data came from immunoSEQ multiplex PCR; TCRdb stores just in-frame clones and leaves some out. The sample carries about 160,000 clones, roughly 87% recorded once. Sequenced here: peripheral blood, sampled on day 0 of AZD1222 vaccination. The receptors originated from an adult in good health.

The chain employs TRBV19 and TRBJ1-1, with D unclear. The germline V and J ends were trimmed by 4 bases and 0 bases, with 9 bases remaining between them. This CDR3 spans 14 amino acids. Germline lookup yields CDR1 LNHDA and CDR2 SQIVND (reference sequence). CDR3 DNA: TGTGCCAGTAGTACAGGACGGTTGAACACTGAAGCTTTCTTT. This translates into CASSTGRLNTEAFF.

The sample holds one count of this clone. The DNA for the CDR3 is TGTGCCAGCAGCTTAGCGGGACACCTCTCTGGGGCCAACGTCCTGACTTTC. The encoded protein is CASSLAGHLSGANVLTF. This chain links TRBV7-9 with TRBJ2-6, with D tentatively TRBD1 (6 bases). Trimming left V 0 bases short and J 0 bases short, with 9 bases between. Germline CDR1 reads SEHNR; CDR2 reads FQNEAQ (reference sequence). This CDR3 is 17 amino acids long.

The chain recombines TRBV19 with TRBJ2-6; 8 bases agree with TRBD1. The V and J ends lost 6 bases and 0 bases, in that order; junction bases with no gene match: 7. Germline V gives CDR1 LNHDA, CDR2 SQIVND (reference sequence). The CDR3 sequence is 17 residues long. In DNA, the CDR3 is TGTGCCAGTAGCCCCGGGACAGGTTTCTCTGGGGCCAACGTCCTGACTTTC. Its translation is CASSPGTGFSGANVLTF.